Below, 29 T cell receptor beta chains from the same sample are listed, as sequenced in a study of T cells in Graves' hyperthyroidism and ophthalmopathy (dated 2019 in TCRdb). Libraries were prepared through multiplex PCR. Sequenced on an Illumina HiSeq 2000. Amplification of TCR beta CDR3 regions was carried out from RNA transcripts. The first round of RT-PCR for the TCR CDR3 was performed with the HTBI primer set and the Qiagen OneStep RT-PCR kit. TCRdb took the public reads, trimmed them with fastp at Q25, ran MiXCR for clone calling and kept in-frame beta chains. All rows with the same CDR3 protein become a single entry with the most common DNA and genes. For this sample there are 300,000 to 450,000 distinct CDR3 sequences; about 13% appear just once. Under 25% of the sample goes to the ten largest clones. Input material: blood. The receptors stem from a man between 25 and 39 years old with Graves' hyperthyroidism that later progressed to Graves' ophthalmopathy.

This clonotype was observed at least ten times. CDR3 region: CASSPAGGRYEQYF. The CDR3 DNA is TGTGCCAGCAGCCCGGCGGGGGGCCGCTACGAGCAGTACTTC. The rearrangement uses TRBV7-9 and TRBJ2-7; 8 nucleotides match TRBD2. J gave up 3 bases and V 5 bases, and 6 bases lay outside the gene matches. The CDR3 is 14 amino acids. Germline CDR1 SEHNR, CDR2 FQNEAQ (reference sequence).

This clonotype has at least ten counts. The CDR3 loop is CASSYPAQFSNQPQHF. The CDR3 DNA sequence: TGTGCCAGCAGTTACCCGGCCCAGTTTAGCAATCAGCCCCAGCATTTT. This chain uses TRBV6-5 with TRBJ1-5; D unresolved. V lost 2 bases, J lost 0 bases, and 11 bases lay in between. The CDR3 contains 16 residues. Per the germline V gene, CDR1 is MNHEY and CDR2 is SVGAGI.

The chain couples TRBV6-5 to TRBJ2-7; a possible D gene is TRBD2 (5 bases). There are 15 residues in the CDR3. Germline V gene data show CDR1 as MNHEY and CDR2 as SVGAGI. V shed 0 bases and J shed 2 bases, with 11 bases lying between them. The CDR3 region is CASSYSIGRAYEQYF. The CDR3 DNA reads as TGTGCCAGCAGTTACTCGATAGGGCGGGCCTACGAGCAGTACTTC.

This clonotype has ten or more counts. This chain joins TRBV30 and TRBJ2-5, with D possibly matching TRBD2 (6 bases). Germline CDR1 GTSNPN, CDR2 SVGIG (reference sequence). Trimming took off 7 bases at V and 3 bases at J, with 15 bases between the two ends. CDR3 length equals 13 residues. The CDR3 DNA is TGTGCCTCGGAGAGGAGGAGGGAAGAGACCCAGTACTTC. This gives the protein CASERRREETQYF.

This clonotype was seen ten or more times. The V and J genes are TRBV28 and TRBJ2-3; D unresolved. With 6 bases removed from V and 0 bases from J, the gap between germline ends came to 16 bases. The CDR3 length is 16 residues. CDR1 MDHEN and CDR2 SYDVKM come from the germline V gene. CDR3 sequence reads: CASRYLSERSTDTQYF. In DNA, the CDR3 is TGTGCCAGCAGATATCTATCGGAACGTAGCACAGATACGCAGTATTTT.

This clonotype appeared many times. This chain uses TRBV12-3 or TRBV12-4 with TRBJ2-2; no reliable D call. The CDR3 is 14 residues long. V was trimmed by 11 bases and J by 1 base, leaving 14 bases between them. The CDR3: CALKGLGNTGELFF. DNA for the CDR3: TGTGCCTTGAAGGGCCTGGGGAACACCGGGGAGCTGTTTTTT.

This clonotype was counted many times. CDR3 sequence: CSALRPGQINTEAFF. The CDR3 bases are TGCAGTGCTCTACGCCCCGGACAGATAAACACTGAAGCTTTCTTT. The gene calls are TRBV20-1 and TRBJ1-1; D perhaps matches TRBD1 (6 bases). From germline, CDR1 is DFQATT and CDR2 SNEGSKA (reference sequence). The CDR3 length is 15 residues. Trimming removed 5 bases from V and 2 bases from J, with 18 bases in between.

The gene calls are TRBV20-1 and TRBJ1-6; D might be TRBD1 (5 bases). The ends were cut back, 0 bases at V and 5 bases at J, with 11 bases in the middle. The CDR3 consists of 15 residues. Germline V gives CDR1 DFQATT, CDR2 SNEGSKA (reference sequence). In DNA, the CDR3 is TGCAGTGCTAGAGATGTGGGGCAAAATAATTCACCCCTCCACTTT. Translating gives CSARDVGQNNSPLHF.

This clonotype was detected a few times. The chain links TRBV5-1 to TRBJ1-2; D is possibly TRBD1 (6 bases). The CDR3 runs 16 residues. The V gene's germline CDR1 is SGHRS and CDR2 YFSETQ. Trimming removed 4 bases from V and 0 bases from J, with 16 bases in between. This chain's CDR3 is CASSPLRDKANYGYTF. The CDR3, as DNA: TGCGCCAGCAGCCCCCTTAGGGACAAAGCTAACTATGGCTACACCTTC. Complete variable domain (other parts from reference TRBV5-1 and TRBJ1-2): KAGVTQTPRYLIKTRGQQVTLSCSPISGHRSVSWYQQTPGQGLQFLFEYFSETQRNKGNFPGRFSGRQFSNSRSEMNVSTLELGDSALYLCASSPLRDKANYGYTFGSGTRLTVV.

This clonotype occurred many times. This CDR3 reads CASSLLGGAQGNQPQHF. CDR3 bases: TGTGCCAGCAGCTTGTTAGGGGGGGCGCAGGGCAATCAGCCCCAGCATTTT. V usage is TRBV5-6 and J usage is TRBJ1-5, with D possibly being TRBD1 (6 bases). The CDR3 is 17 amino acids. Trimming stripped 1 base from V and 2 bases from J, with 16 bases between. Per germline, CDR1 SGHDT and CDR2 YYEEEE.

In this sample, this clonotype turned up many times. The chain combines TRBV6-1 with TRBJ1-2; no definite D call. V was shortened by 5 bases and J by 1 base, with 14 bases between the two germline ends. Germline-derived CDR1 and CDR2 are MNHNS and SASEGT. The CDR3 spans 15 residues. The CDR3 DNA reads TGTGCCAGCAGTCCGACCGGTACCTATAACTATGGCTACACCTTC. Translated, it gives CASSPTGTYNYGYTF.

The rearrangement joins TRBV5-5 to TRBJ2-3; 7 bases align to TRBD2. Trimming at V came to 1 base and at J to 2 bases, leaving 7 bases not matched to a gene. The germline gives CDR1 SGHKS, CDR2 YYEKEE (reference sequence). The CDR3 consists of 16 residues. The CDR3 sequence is CASSLFSRGSTDTQYF. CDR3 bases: TGTGCCAGCAGCTTGTTTTCGCGGGGGTCCACAGATACGCAGTATTTT.

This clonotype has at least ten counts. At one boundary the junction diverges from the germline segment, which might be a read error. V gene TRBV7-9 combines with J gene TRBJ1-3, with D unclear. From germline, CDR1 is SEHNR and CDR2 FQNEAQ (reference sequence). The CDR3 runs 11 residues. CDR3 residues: CASSPGRILHF. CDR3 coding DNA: TGTGCCAGCAGCCCAGGACGTATTCTCCATTTT.

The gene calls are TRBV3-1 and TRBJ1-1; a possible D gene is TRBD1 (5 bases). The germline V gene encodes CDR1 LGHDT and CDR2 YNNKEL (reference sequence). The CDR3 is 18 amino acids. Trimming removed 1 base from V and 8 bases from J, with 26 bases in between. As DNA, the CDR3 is TGTGCCAGCAGCCAAGGCCTGTACAAGGGGCCCGGCGACCAGGAAGCTTTCTTT. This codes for CASSQGLYKGPGDQEAFF.

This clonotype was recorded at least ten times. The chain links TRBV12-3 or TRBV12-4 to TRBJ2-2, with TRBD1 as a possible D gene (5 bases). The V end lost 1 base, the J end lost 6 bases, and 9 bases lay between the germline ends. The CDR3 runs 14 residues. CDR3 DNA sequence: TGTGCCAGCAGTTTAGATCAGGGCCCCGGGGAGCTGTTTTTT. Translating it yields CASSLDQGPGELFF.

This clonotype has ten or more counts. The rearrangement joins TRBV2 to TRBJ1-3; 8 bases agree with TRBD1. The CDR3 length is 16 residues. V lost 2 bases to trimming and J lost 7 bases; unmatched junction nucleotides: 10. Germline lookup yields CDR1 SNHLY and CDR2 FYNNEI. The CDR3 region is CASSEYPSGGANTIYF. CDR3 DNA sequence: TGTGCCAGCAGTGAATATCCCTCAGGGGGCGCGAACACCATATATTTT.

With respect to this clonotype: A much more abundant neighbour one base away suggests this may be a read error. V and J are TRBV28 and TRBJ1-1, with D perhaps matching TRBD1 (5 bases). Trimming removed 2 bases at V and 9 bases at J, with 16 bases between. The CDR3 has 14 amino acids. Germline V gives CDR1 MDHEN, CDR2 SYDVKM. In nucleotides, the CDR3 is TGTGCCAGCAGTTTAGCAGGGCCCCCGCTGAAAGCTTTCTTT. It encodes CASSLAGPPLKAFF.

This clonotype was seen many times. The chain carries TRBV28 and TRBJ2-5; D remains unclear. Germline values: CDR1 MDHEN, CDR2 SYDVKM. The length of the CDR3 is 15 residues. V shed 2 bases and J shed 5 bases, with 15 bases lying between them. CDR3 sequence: CASSLGDLKGETQYF. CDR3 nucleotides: TGTGCCAGCAGTTTAGGTGACCTAAAGGGCGAGACCCAGTACTTC.

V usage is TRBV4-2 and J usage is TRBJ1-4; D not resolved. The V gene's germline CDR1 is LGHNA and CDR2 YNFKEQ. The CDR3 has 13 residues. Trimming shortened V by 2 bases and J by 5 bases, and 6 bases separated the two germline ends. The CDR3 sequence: CASSQLVNEKLFF. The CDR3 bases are TGTGCCAGCAGCCAACTCGTAAATGAAAAACTGTTTTTT.

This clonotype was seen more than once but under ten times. CDR3 DNA sequence: TGTGCCAGCAGCGAAGGGAGGGCAGGGCGGACAGATACGCAGTATTTT. The encoded protein is CASSEGRAGRTDTQYF. The rearrangement joins TRBV9 to TRBJ2-3; 7 bases are a match to TRBD2. This CDR3 spans 16 amino acids. Trimming removed 3 bases from V and 3 bases from J; junction bases left unmatched: 10. Germline loops: CDR1 SGDLS, CDR2 YYNGEE.

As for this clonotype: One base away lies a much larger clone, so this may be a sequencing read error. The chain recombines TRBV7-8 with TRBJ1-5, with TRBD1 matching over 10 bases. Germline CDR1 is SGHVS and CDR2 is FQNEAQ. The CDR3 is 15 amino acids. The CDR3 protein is CVSSLGDRGRQPQHF. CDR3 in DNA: TGTGTCAGCAGCTTAGGCGACAGGGGGCGTCAGCCCCAGCATTTT. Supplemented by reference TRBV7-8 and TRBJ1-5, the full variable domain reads GAGVSQSPRYKVAKRGQDVALRCDPISGHVSLFWYQQALGQGPEFLTYFQNEAQLDKSGLPSDRFFAERPEGSVSTLKIQRTQQEDSAVYLCVSSLGDRGRQPQHFGDGTRLSIL.

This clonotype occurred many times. The CDR3 protein is CATSRDEGPLNTEAFF. The CDR3 region has the DNA TGTGCCACCAGCAGAGATGAGGGACCGCTGAACACTGAAGCTTTCTTT. The gene calls are TRBV15 and TRBJ1-1; a weak D match, TRBD1 (5 bases). Germline CDR1 reads LNHNV; CDR2 reads YYDKDF (reference sequence). V lost 0 bases and J 0 bases, leaving 11 bases between the germline ends. The CDR3 sequence is 16 residues long.

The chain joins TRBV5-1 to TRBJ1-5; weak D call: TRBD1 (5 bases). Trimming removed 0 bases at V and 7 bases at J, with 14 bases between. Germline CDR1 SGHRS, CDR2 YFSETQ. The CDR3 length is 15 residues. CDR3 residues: CASSLEGVAGQPQHF. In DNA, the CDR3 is TGCGCCAGCAGCTTGGAAGGGGTGGCTGGACAGCCCCAGCATTTT.

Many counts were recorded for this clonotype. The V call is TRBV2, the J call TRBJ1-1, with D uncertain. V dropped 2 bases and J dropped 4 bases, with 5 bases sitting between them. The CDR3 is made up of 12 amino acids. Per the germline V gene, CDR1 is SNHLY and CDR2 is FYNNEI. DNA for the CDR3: TGTGCCAGCAGTGAATTGGTCACTGAAGCTTTCTTT. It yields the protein CASSELVTEAFF. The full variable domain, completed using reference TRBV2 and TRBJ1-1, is EPEVTQTPSHQVTQMGQEVILRCVPISNHLYFYWYRQILGQKVEFLVSFYNNEISEKSEIFDDQFSVERPDGSNFTLKIRSTKLEDSAMYFCASSELVTEAFFGQGTRLTVV.

The CDR3 nucleotides read TGTGCCAGCAGCCAATCCAGAGCTGAAGCTTTCTTT. Protein product: CASSQSRAEAFF. The chain carries TRBV3-1 and TRBJ1-1; D is unresolved. Germline V CDR1 and CDR2: LGHDT, YNNKEL (reference sequence). V shed 2 bases and J shed 6 bases, with 7 bases lying between them. There are 12 residues in the CDR3.

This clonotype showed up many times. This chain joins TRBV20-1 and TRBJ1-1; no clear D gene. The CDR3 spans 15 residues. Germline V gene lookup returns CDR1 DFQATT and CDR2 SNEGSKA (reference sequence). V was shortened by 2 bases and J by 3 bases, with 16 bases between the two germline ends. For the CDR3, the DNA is TGCAGTGCTAGAACCGGACTTACTAGGTACACTGAAGCTTTCTTT. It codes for CSARTGLTRYTEAFF.

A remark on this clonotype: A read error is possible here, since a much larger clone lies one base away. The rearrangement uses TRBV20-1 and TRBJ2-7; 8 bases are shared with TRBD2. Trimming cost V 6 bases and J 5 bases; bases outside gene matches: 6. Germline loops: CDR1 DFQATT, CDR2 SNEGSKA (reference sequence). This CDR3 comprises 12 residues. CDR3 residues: CSAGTSQDEQYF. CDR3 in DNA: TGCAGTGCGGGGACTAGTCAAGACGAGCAGTACTTC.

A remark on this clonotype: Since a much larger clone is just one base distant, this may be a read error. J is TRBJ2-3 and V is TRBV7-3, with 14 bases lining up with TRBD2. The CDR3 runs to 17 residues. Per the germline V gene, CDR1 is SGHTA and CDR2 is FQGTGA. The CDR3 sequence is CASSWTSGGHVTHTQYF. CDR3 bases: TGTGCCAGCAGCTGGACTAGCGGGGGGCATGTCACACATACGCAGTATTTT.

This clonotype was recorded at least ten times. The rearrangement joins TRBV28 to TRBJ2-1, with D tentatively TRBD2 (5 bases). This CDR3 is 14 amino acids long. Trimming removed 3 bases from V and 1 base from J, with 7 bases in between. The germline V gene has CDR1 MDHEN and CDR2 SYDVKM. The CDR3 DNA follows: TGTGCCAGCAGTTTCCGGGGATCCTACAATGAGCAGTTCTTC. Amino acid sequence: CASSFRGSYNEQFF.